This T cell receptor (beta chain) was found in a study of cytomegalovirus exposure and HLA in healthy donors. Study in general: It was reported in a later analysis that the roughly 120 validation repertoires used the same platform as the approximately 670 first-cohort repertoires.

The table came from immunoSEQ multiplex PCR; TCRdb's copy has only in-frame clones and leaves some out. There are around 94,000 clones in the sample; approximately 94% occur only once, and roughly 0.82% lies in the top ten. The donors were in the approximately 120-subject validation cohort; that cohort was separate from the roughly 620-subject first cohort. Unmatched junction bases numbered 3, after V lost 2 bases and J lost 2 bases. Germline V gives CDR1 MDHEN, CDR2 SYDVKM. This CDR3 spans 15 amino acids. The chain carries TRBV28 and TRBJ2-7, with 10 bases lining up with TRBD1. The source is a woman between 18 and 29 years old in good health and CMV-seronegative. Sequenced input: PBMCs. CDR3 DNA sequence: TGTGCCAGCAGTTTAGTGGGGACAGGGGCCTACGAGCAGTACTTC. Its translation is CASSLVGTGAYEQYF.